These T cell receptor beta chains were read from a single sample in a study of blood T cell repertoires in COVID-19. The method was immunoSEQ multiplex PCR; TCRdb's version includes in-frame clones alone and lacks a portion of them. The sample holds 500,000 to 600,000 clones, roughly nine tenths seen once. The sample was peripheral blood. These receptors came from a woman in her 50s with COVID-19, enrolled during active disease. Each CDR3 is given without its conserved first and last residue. Each record gives: CDR3 protein, J gene, CDR3 length, V gene.

ASSLGDQPQH	TRBJ1-5	10	TRBV3-1/TRBV3-2
ASSFLQGPGANVLT	TRBJ2-6	14	TRBV5-1
ASSSPGGVAESSTDTQY	TRBJ2-3	17	TRBV27
ASSPLKSEQF	TRBJ2-1	10	TRBV6-5
ASSQSEGYNEKLF	TRBJ1-4	13	TRBV23-1
ASRMDRVSNQPQH	TRBJ1-5	13	TRBV28
ASSELQSNQPQH	TRBJ1-5	12	TRBV2
ASSTQTGGTEAF	TRBJ1-1	12	TRBV19
AWSVQGGYGYT	TRBJ1-2	11	TRBV30
ASSISGGNGELF	TRBJ2-2	12	TRBV19
ASSEADRGLYEQY	TRBJ2-7	13	TRBV2
AIRGRDGYT	TRBJ1-2	9	TRBV10-3
ASRPQGIIYGYT	TRBJ1-2	12	TRBV6-5
ASSKGQGNYGYT	TRBJ1-2	12	TRBV2
ASSLEIRIPGELF	TRBJ2-2	13	TRBV28
ASSDRLVDTEAF	TRBJ1-1	12	TRBV7-9
ASSKVEDRGPYEQY	TRBJ2-7	14	TRBV21-1
ASRAGLVNYGYT	TRBJ1-2	12	TRBV7-2
ASRAGGFNNEKLF	TRBJ1-4	13	TRBV5-1
ASTPGTGNNEQY	TRBJ2-7	12	TRBV6-5
ASSPDGIRSEAF	TRBJ1-1	12	TRBV18
ATSDFNTQY	TRBJ2-3	9	TRBV24-1
AWGNGEQF	TRBJ2-1	8	TRBV30
ASRTGTGDGYT	TRBJ1-2	11	TRBV28
ASSLARGDRAYGYT	TRBJ1-2	14	TRBV7-9
ASSVGQGRGGNTIY	TRBJ1-3	14	TRBV9
ASGPEGVFGSPLH	TRBJ1-6	13	TRBV12-5
ASSMEPQGGTAEAF	TRBJ1-1	14	TRBV19
ASSVTGANTEAF	TRBJ1-1	12	TRBV5-1
ASRERSQETQY	TRBJ2-5	11	TRBV19
ASTLVVWGQGQH	TRBJ1-5	12	TRBV19
ASSSYGTSGASSYNEQF	TRBJ2-1	17	TRBV19
ASSSLGTGPVGYT	TRBJ1-2	13	TRBV27
AWSVKLKNIQY	TRBJ2-4	11	TRBV30
ASSQGLREGTDTQY	TRBJ2-3	14	TRBV3-1/TRBV3-2
AWNAGGSQPQH	TRBJ1-5	11	TRBV30
ASLTGQPANTGELF	TRBJ2-2	14	TRBV18
ASSLEASRFSEQY	TRBJ2-7	13	TRBV5-1
ASSTDRGRTEAF	TRBJ1-1	12	TRBV11-2
ASSISGPYEQY	TRBJ2-7	11	TRBV5-1
ASSFGTTDTQY	TRBJ2-3	11	TRBV7-2
ASRRDTSGNTIY	TRBJ1-3	12	TRBV2